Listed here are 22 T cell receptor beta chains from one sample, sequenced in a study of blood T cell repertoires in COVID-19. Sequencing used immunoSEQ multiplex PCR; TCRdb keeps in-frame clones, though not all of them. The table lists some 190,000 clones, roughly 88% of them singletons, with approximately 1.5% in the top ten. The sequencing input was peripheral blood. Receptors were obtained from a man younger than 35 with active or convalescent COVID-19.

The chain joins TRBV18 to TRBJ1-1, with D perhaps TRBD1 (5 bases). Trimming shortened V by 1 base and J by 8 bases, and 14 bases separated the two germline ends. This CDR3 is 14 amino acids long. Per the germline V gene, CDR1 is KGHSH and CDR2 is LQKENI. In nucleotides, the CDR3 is TGTGCCAGCTCACCACTTGATCAGGGTTCCGAAGCTTTCTTT. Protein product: CASSPLDQGSEAFF.

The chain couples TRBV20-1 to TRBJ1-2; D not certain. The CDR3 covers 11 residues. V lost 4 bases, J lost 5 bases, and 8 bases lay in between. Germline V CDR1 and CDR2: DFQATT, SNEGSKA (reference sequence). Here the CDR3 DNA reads TGCAGTGCTATGGAGATTTATGGCTACACCTTC. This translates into CSAMEIYGYTF.

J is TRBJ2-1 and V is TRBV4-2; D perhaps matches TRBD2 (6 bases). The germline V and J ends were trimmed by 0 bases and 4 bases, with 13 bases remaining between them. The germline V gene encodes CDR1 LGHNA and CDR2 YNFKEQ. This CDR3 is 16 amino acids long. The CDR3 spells CASSQDRASEYNEQFF. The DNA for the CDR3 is TGTGCCAGCAGCCAAGATCGTGCTAGCGAGTACAATGAGCAGTTCTTC.

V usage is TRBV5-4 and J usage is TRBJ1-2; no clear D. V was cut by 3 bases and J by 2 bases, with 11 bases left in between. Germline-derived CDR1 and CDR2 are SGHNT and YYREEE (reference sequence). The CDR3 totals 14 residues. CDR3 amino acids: CASSSNRENYGYTF. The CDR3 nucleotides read TGTGCCAGCAGCTCGAACAGAGAAAACTATGGCTACACCTTC. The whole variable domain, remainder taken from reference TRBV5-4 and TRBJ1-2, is ETGVTQSPTHLIKTRGQQVTLRCSSQSGHNTVSWYQQALGQGPQFIFQYYREEENGRGNFPPRFSGLQFPNYSSELNVNALELDDSALYLCASSSNRENYGYTFGSGTRLTVV.

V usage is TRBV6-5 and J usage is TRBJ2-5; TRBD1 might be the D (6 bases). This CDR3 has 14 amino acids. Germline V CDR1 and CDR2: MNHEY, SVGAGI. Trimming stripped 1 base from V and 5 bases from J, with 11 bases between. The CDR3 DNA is TGTGCCAGCAGTTACTTACAGGGCCGGGAGACCCAGTACTTC. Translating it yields CASSYLQGRETQYF.

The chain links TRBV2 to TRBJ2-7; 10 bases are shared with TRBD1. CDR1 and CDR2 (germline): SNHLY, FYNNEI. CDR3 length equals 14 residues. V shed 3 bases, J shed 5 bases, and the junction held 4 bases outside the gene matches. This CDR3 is CASSEGTGAHEQYF. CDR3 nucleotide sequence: TGTGCCAGCAGTGAGGGGACAGGGGCGCACGAGCAGTACTTC.

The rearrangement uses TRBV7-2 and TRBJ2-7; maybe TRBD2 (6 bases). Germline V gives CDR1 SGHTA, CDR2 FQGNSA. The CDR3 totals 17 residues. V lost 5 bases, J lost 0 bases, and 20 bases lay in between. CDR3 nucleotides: TGTGCCAGCAGCGAGAGTCGGGGACTCCTAACCTCCTACGAGCAGTACTTC. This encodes CASSESRGLLTSYEQYF. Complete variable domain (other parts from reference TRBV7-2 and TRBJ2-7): GAGVSQSPSNKVTEKGKDVELRCDPISGHTALYWYRQSLGQGLEFLIYFQGNSAPDKSGLPSDRFSAERTGGSVSTLTIQRTQQEDSAVYLCASSESRGLLTSYEQYFGPGTRLTVT.

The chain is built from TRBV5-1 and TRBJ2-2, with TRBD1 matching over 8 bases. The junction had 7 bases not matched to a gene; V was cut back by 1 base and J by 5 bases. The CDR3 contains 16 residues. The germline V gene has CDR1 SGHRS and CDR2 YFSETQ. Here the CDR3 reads CASSLSGQGITGELFF. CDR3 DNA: TGCGCCAGCAGCTTGAGCGGACAGGGAATAACCGGGGAGCTGTTTTTT.

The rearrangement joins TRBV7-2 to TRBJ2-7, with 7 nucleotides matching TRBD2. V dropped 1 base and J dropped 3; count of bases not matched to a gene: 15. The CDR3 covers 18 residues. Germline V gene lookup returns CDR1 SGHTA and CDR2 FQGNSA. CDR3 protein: CASSLERLERGALYEQYF. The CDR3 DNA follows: TGTGCCAGCAGCTTAGAAAGGCTTGAGCGGGGAGCGCTCTACGAGCAGTACTTC.

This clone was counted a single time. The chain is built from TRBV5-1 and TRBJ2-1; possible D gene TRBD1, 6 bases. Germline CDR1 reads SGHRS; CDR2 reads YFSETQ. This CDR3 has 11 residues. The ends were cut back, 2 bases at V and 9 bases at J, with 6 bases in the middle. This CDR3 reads CASSLQGEQFF. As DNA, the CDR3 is TGCGCCAGCAGCTTACAGGGTGAGCAGTTCTTC.

This CDR3 reads CASNRQGATNEKLFF. In nucleotides, the CDR3 is TGTGCCAGCAATCGGCAGGGTGCGACTAATGAAAAACTGTTTTTT. The chain carries TRBV9 and TRBJ1-4; possible D gene TRBD1, 5 bases. CDR1 SGDLS and CDR2 YYNGEE come from the germline V gene. V lost 6 bases and J lost 2, with 14 bases in between. This CDR3 is built from 15 residues. The entire variable domain, with the rest obtained from reference TRBV9 and TRBJ1-4, is as follows: DSGVTQTPKHLITATGQRVTLRCSPRSGDLSVYWYQQSLDQGLQFLIQYYNGEERAKGNILERFSAQQFPDLHSELNLSSLELGDSALYFCASNRQGATNEKLFFGSGTQLSVL.

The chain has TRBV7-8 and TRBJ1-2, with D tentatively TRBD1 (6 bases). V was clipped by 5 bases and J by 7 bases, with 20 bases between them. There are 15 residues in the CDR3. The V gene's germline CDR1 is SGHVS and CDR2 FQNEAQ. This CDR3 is CASSPRAGAYSGYTF. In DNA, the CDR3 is TGTGCCAGCAGCCCCAGGGCAGGGGCTTACTCTGGCTACACCTTC.

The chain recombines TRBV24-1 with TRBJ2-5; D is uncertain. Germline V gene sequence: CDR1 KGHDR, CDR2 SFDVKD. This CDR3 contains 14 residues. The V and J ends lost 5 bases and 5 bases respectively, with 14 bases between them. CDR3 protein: CATSGHLESETQYF. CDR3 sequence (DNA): TGTGCCACCAGTGGTCATCTCGAGTCGGAGACCCAGTACTTC.

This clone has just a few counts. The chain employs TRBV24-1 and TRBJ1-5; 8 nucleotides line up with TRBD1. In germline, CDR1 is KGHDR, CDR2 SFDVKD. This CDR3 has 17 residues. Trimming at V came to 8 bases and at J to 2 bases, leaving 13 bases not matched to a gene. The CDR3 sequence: CATTHRGAPTGNQPQHF. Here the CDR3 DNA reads TGTGCCACCACTCACAGGGGGGCCCCCACTGGCAATCAGCCCCAGCATTTT.

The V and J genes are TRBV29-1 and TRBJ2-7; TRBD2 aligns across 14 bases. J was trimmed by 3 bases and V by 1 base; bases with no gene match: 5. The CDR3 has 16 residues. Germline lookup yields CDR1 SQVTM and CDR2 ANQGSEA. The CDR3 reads CSVEGGTSGSVYEQYF. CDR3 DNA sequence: TGCAGCGTTGAAGGGGGGACTAGCGGGAGTGTCTACGAGCAGTACTTC.

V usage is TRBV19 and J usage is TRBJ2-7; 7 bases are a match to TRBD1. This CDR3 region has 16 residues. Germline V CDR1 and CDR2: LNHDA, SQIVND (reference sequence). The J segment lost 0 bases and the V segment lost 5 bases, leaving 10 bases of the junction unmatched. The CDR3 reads CASSLTGQFSSYEQYF. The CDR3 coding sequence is TGTGCCAGTAGTTTGACGGGACAGTTTAGCTCCTACGAGCAGTACTTC.

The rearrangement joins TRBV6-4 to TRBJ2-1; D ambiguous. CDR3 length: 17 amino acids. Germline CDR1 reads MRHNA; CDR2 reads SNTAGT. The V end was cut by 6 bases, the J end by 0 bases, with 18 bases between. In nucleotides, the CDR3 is TGTGCCAGCAGCCGCTCCTCCCGTATGAGCTCCTACAATGAGCAGTTCTTC. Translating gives CASSRSSRMSSYNEQFF.

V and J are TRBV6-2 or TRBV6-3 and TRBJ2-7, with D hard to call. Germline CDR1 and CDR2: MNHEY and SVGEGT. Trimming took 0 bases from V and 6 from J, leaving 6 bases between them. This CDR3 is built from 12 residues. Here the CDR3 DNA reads TGTGCCAGCAGTTACTCCAAGCGCGAGCAGTACTTC. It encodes CASSYSKREQYF.

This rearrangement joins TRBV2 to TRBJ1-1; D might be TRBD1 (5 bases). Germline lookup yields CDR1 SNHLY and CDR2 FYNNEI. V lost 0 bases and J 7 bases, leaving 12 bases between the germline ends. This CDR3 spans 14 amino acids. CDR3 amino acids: CASSEARTRVEAFF. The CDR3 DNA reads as TGTGCCAGCAGTGAAGCGCGGACACGTGTTGAAGCTTTCTTT.

This CDR3 reads CAWSVRVRETQYF. In DNA, the CDR3 is TGTGCCTGGAGTGTACGGGTTCGAGAGACCCAGTACTTC. V and J are TRBV30 and TRBJ2-5; D not certain. The length of the CDR3 is 13 residues. V lost 0 bases to trimming and J lost 4 bases, with 9 bases between them. CDR1 and CDR2 from the germline V gene are GTSNPN and SVGIG (reference sequence).

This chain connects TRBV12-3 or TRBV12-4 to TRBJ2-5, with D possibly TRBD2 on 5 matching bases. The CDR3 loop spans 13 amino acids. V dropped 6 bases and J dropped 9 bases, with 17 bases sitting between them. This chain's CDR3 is CASRRTAAEAQYF. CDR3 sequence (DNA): TGTGCCAGCAGACGGACTGCCGCCGAGGCCCAGTACTTC.

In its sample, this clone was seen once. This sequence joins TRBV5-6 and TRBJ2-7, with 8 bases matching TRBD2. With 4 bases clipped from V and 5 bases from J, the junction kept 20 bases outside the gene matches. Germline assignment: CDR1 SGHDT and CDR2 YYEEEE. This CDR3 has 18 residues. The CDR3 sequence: CASSLRGVGLARGNEQYF. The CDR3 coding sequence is TGTGCCAGCAGCCTTAGAGGTGTAGGACTAGCAAGGGGTAACGAGCAGTACTTC.